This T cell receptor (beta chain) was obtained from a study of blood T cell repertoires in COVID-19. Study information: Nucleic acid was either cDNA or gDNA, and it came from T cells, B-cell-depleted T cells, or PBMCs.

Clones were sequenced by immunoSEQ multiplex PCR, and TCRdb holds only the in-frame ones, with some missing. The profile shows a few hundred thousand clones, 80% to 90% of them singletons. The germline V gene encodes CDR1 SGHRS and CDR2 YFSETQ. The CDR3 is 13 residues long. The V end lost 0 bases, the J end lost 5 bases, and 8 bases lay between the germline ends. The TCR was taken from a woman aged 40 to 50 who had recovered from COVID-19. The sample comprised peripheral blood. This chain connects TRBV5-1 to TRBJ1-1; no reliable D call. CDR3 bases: TGCGCCAGCAGCTTGGCCGGTGATACTGAAGCTTTCTTT. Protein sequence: CASSLAGDTEAFF.